This TCR beta chain was obtained from a study of CD8+CD57+ T cells in acquired aplastic anemia. Per germline, CDR1 SEHNR and CDR2 FQNEAQ (reference sequence). With 6 bases removed from V and 3 bases from J, the gap between germline ends came to 8 bases. There are 12 residues in the CDR3. CDR3 and TCR beta VDJ profiling relied on a genomic DNA template. TCRdb itself ran the reads through MiXCR, one entry per CDR3 protein. The top ten clones hold 25% to 35% of a sample with around 230,000 distinct CDR3 sequences, about 59% of them seen once. This chain uses TRBV7-9 with TRBJ2-5, with D unclear. What was sequenced was sorted CD4+, CD8+, or CD8+CD57+ T cells (not recorded which) from PBMCs. The TCR was taken from a human donor in good health. The CDR3 loop is CASSYLEETQYF. Here the CDR3 DNA reads TGTGCCAGCAGTTACCTTGAAGAGACCCAGTACTTC.